The source of this TCR beta chain is a study of shared clonotypes between healthy human individuals. Regarding the study as a whole: Among the subsets, naive ones generally showed larger estimated richness than memory ones.

This CDR3 has 14 amino acids. Germline V gene sequence: CDR1 ENHRY, CDR2 SYGVKD. Trimming removed 9 bases at V and 0 bases at J, with 12 bases between. It was CD45RO-negative cells, positively selected for CCR7, that made up naive CD8 cells, with terminally differentiated effector memory CD45RA+ cells excluded. The donors, healthy adults who were HIV-negative, had experienced no recent acute infections or vaccinations. Notes on this clone: Its cognate antigen is unknown.

Using immunoSEQ multiplex PCR, the repertoire was profiled, and TCRdb retains in-frame clones only, with some absent. Among about 680,000 clones, around 92% were seen once, and the ten largest hold 24%. The chain recombines TRBV10-3 with TRBJ1-3; D not certain. This receptor was obtained from a man aged 30-40 years in good health. What was sequenced was naive CD8+ T cells sorted from blood. The CDR3 region is CAISNPSSGNTIYF. The CDR3 DNA reads as TGTGCCATATCTAATCCCAGCTCTGGAAACACCATATATTTT.